Below are 22 T cell receptor beta chains sequenced from a single sample in a study of technical replicates of blood from a handful of donors. Assay used: immunoSEQ multiplex PCR; TCRdb lists only in-frame clones, some missing. The table includes under 85,000 clones, about 97% detected once. The sequenced material came from T cells isolated from PBMCs. These receptors came from a human donor in good health.

This chain connects TRBV6-1 to TRBJ2-1; 8 positions agree with TRBD2. The CDR3 extends over 15 amino acids. Losses at the gene ends were 5 bases for V and 1 base for J; bases not matched to a gene: 4. CDR1 and CDR2 from the germline V gene are MNHNS and SASEGT. The CDR3: CASSPSGSSYNEQFF. The CDR3, as DNA: TGTGCCAGCAGTCCTAGCGGGTCGTCCTACAATGAGCAGTTCTTC.

The V call is TRBV6-5, the J call TRBJ2-1; D is unresolved. Trimming took 5 bases from V and 5 from J, leaving 4 bases between them. Germline V lookup: CDR1 MNHEY, CDR2 SVGAGI. This CDR3 spans 11 amino acids. The CDR3 protein is CASSENNEQFF. In DNA form, the CDR3 reads TGTGCCAGCAGTGAGAACAATGAGCAGTTCTTC.

The V and J genes are TRBV9 and TRBJ2-5; D is perhaps TRBD2 (5 bases). The CDR3 runs 14 residues. The V and J ends lost 0 bases and 5 bases respectively, with 11 bases between them. Germline CDR1 and CDR2: SGDLS and YYNGEE. The CDR3: CASSVEGVSETQYF. CDR3 bases: TGTGCCAGCAGCGTAGAGGGAGTAAGCGAGACCCAGTACTTC.

The chain recombines TRBV7-9 with TRBJ1-4; the D is unclear. Germline V gene lookup returns CDR1 SEHNR and CDR2 FQNEAQ (reference sequence). V was cut by 4 bases and J by 11 bases, with 11 bases left in between. This CDR3 has 12 residues. CDR3 residues: CASSYGLAKLFF. CDR3 nucleotide sequence: TGTGCCAGCAGCTATGGGCTAGCCAAACTGTTTTTT. The full variable domain, rest sourced from reference TRBV7-9 and TRBJ1-4, is DTGVSQNPRHKITKRGQNVTFRCDPISEHNRLYWYRQTLGQGPEFLTYFQNEAQLEKSRLLSDRFSAERPKGSFSTLEIQRTEQGDSAMYLCASSYGLAKLFFGSGTQLSVL.

This sequence joins TRBV5-1 and TRBJ2-1; 7 bases align to TRBD2. V shed 0 bases, J shed 7 bases, and the junction held 13 bases outside the gene matches. The length of the CDR3 is 17 residues. CDR1 is SGHRS and CDR2 is YFSETQ in the germline V gene. DNA for the CDR3: TGCGCCAGCAGCTTGGACGGGGGAGGGACTCCACCAAATGAGCAGTTCTTC. Translation gives CASSLDGGGTPPNEQFF.

This chain joins TRBV2 and TRBJ2-7; D ambiguous. The V end was cut by 1 base, the J end by 0 bases, with 10 bases between. The CDR3 has 15 residues. Germline CDR1 SNHLY, CDR2 FYNNEI. The CDR3: CASSEGVGSSYEQYF. CDR3 bases: TGTGCCAGCAGTGAAGGCGTGGGCAGCTCCTACGAGCAGTACTTC.

The chain is built from TRBV7-8 and TRBJ1-2; no definite D call. The V end lost 5 bases, the J end lost 3 bases, and 13 bases lay between the germline ends. The CDR3 spans 14 residues. The germline CDR1 and CDR2 sequences are SGHVS and FQNEAQ. The CDR3 DNA sequence: TGTGCCAGCAGCCTGCTGACTTTGTACTATGGCTACACCTTC. Its translation: CASSLLTLYYGYTF.

The chain joins TRBV18 to TRBJ2-3, with unresolved D. Trimming shortened V by 1 base and J by 3 bases, and 8 bases separated the two germline ends. This CDR3 contains 14 residues. CDR1 is KGHSH and CDR2 is LQKENI in the germline V gene. The CDR3: CASSPQSATDTQYF. The CDR3 coding sequence is TGTGCCAGCTCACCACAGAGCGCGACAGATACGCAGTATTTT.

CDR3 in amino acids: CASSGQRSNQPQHF. For the CDR3, the DNA is TGTGCCAGCAGTGGGCAGAGGTCAAATCAGCCCCAGCATTTT. The chain joins TRBV2 to TRBJ1-5, with D hard to call. The CDR3 spans 14 residues. Trimming took off 4 bases at V and 4 bases at J, with 11 bases between the two ends. Germline V gene lookup returns CDR1 SNHLY and CDR2 FYNNEI.

The chain is built from TRBV27 and TRBJ2-7; 8 bases map to TRBD2. V shed 6 bases, J shed 7 bases, and the junction held 14 bases outside the gene matches. The CDR3 has 15 residues. Germline V lookup: CDR1 MNHEY, CDR2 SMNVEV (reference sequence). The CDR3 loop reads CASSRRGREVGEQYF. DNA of the CDR3: TGTGCCAGCAGCCGGCGGGGGCGGGAGGTTGGGGAGCAGTACTTC.

This chain uses TRBV6-1 with TRBJ1-4, with D possibly TRBD1 on 6 matching bases. The V gene's germline CDR1 is MNHNS and CDR2 SASEGT. The CDR3 covers 16 residues. V was cut by 3 bases and J by 12 bases, with 23 bases left in between. In nucleotides, the CDR3 is TGTGCCAGCAGTGATTATATGGTTATTAGGGGGGGAGAACTGTTTTTT. Translation gives CASSDYMVIRGGELFF.

The rearrangement joins TRBV27 to TRBJ1-2, with D perhaps TRBD1 (6 bases). Germline V gives CDR1 MNHEY, CDR2 SMNVEV (reference sequence). The ends were cut back, 5 bases at V and 4 bases at J, with 11 bases in the middle. This CDR3 spans 13 amino acids. This CDR3 is CASSMSGAYGYTF. CDR3 bases: TGTGCCAGCAGTATGTCAGGGGCCTATGGCTACACCTTC.

This chain connects TRBV5-4 to TRBJ1-2; D is perhaps TRBD1 (5 bases). Germline V gene lookup returns CDR1 SGHNT and CDR2 YYREEE (reference sequence). CDR3 size: 14 residues. V lost 0 bases and J lost 2, with 8 bases in between. CDR3 in amino acids: CASSLEGQNYGYTF. In DNA, the CDR3 is TGTGCCAGCAGCTTGGAGGGGCAGAACTATGGCTACACCTTC.

The chain is built from TRBV10-3 and TRBJ2-1, with 7 bases aligning to TRBD2. Germline V gene data show CDR1 as ENHRY and CDR2 as SYGVKD. CDR3 size: 14 residues. The trim removed 4 bases at V and 8 bases at J, leaving 8 bases unmatched. This chain's CDR3 is CAISVGGREDEQFF. DNA for the CDR3: TGTGCCATCAGTGTTGGCGGGAGAGAAGATGAGCAGTTCTTC.

The CDR3 DNA reads as TGTGCCAGCAGCCAAGCATTGACTTCCTACAATGAGCAGTTCTTC. It codes for CASSQALTSYNEQFF. This chain links TRBV4-2 with TRBJ2-1; no definite D call. Germline-derived CDR1 and CDR2 are LGHNA and YNFKEQ. The CDR3 is 15 amino acids. V was shortened by 1 base and J by 1 base, with 8 bases between the two germline ends.

CDR3 loop: CASSEGTSSSTDTQYF. The DNA for the CDR3 is TGTGCCAGCAGTGAAGGTACTTCTTCTAGCACAGATACGCAGTATTTT. The chain recombines TRBV2 with TRBJ2-3; D gene unclear. The CDR3 length is 16 residues. V lost 1 base and J 0 bases, leaving 11 bases between the germline ends. The germline CDR1 and CDR2 sequences are SNHLY and FYNNEI.

The chain carries TRBV7-2 and TRBJ2-3; D possibly corresponds to TRBD2 (5 bases). The CDR3 consists of 14 residues. The germline V and J ends were trimmed by 0 bases and 5 bases, with 9 bases remaining between them. The germline CDR1 and CDR2 sequences are SGHTA and FQGNSA. The CDR3 region is CASSLALAVDTQYF. CDR3 sequence (DNA): TGTGCCAGCAGCTTAGCGCTAGCTGTAGATACGCAGTATTTT.

This rearrangement joins TRBV11-2 to TRBJ1-4; the match to TRBD1 covers 7 bases. The trim removed 4 bases at V and 4 bases at J, leaving 6 bases unmatched. The CDR3 extends over 15 amino acids. Per germline, CDR1 SGHAT and CDR2 FQNNGV. CDR3 coding DNA: TGTGCCAGCAGCTCCGGGACAGCCAATAATGAAAAACTGTTTTTT. Its protein product is CASSSGTANNEKLFF.

This clone was seen just once. The V gene is TRBV29-1, the J gene TRBJ2-1; a weak D match, TRBD1 (5 bases). This CDR3 has 11 residues. Germline CDR1 reads SQVTM; CDR2 reads ANQGSEA. V was shortened by 3 bases and J by 7 bases, with 7 bases between the two germline ends. The CDR3 coding sequence is TGCAGCGTTGAGGCAGGGAATGAGCAGTTCTTC. Its protein product is CSVEAGNEQFF.

The V call is TRBV6-5, the J call TRBJ2-7; 8 bases fit TRBD1. The germline V gene encodes CDR1 MNHEY and CDR2 SVGAGI. Unmatched junction bases numbered 10, after V lost 7 bases and J lost 5 bases. CDR3 length equals 14 residues. CDR3 residues: CASTVTGESHEQYF. CDR3 DNA: TGTGCCAGCACCGTGACAGGGGAATCGCACGAGCAGTACTTC.

The chain uses TRBV6-1 and TRBJ2-5; 7 nucleotides agree with TRBD1. CDR3 length equals 13 residues. The V segment lost 6 bases and the J segment 1 base; nucleotides outside the gene matches: 2. The germline CDR1 and CDR2 sequences are MNHNS and SASEGT. In DNA, the CDR3 is TGTGCCAGCAGGGGACAGATCCAAGAGACCCAGTACTTC. Amino acid sequence: CASRGQIQETQYF.

The rearrangement links TRBV28 to TRBJ2-2, with 9 bases fitting TRBD1. J gave up 2 bases and V 3 bases, and 16 bases lay outside the gene matches. Germline CDR1 reads MDHEN; CDR2 reads SYDVKM. There are 20 residues in the CDR3. The CDR3 here is CASSFPPGQGLASNTGELFF. The CDR3 DNA follows: TGTGCCAGCAGTTTCCCGCCCGGACAGGGGCTAGCGTCAAACACCGGGGAGCTGTTTTTT.